The rows below give T cell receptor beta chains drawn from one sample of a study of T cell repertoires in cytomegalovirus infection. TCRdb passed the reads through MiXCR, listing each CDR3 protein once. The sample has roughly 100,000 distinct CDR3 sequences, 16% seen once. The sample comprised PBMCs. These TCRs come from a human donor in good health (CMV status not recorded). Some clones in this sample may be carry-over from other donors' samples. The CDR3 runs from the conserved cysteine through the conserved F or W. D genes are given only for firm matches. Expanded clones are given a class, and other clones once, few, many or no size at all.

d_call j_call clone_size cdr3_length v_call cdr3_aa cdr3_nt
TRBD1 TRBJ2-7 - 13 TRBV6-1 CASSPQGAGEQYF TGTGCCAGCAGTCCGCAGGGGGCAGGGGAGCAGTACTTC
TRBD2 TRBJ2-7 few 16 TRBV20-1 CSARGTSGGYTYEQYF TGCAGTGCTAGAGGGACTAGCGGGGGTTATACCTACGAGCAGTACTTC
TRBD2 TRBJ2-2 many 15 TRBV11-2 CASSRGLAGPGELFF TGTGCCAGCAGCCGGGGACTAGCGGGACCCGGGGAGCTGTTTTTT
- TRBJ2-3 few 16 TRBV28 CASSLLAGGSTDTQYF TGTGCCAGCAGTCTCCTGGCAGGGGGGTCAACAGATACGCAGTATTTT
- TRBJ1-1 many 13 TRBV12-3/TRBV12-4 CASSLKMNTEAFF TGTGCCAGCAGTTTAAAGATGAACACTGAAGCTTTCTTT
TRBD2 TRBJ2-3 - 15 TRBV10-3 CAIKKAGDSTDTRYF TGTGCCATCAAAAAAGCGGGGGATTCCACAGATACGCGGTATTTT
- TRBJ2-7 many 15 TRBV7-6 CASSFGGGGDYEQYF TGTGCCAGCAGCTTTGGTGGTGGAGGGGACTACGAGCAGTACTTC
TRBD1 TRBJ1-5 many 17 TRBV7-9 CASSLGGTGRGNQPQHF TGTGCCAGCAGCTTAGGAGGGACAGGACGGGGCAATCAGCCCCAGCATTTT
- TRBJ1-6 many 17 TRBV7-3 CASSSTSGTIYNSPLHF TGTGCCAGCAGCTCCACCTCCGGGACCATCTATAATTCACCCCTCCACTTT
- TRBJ1-1 many 15 TRBV6-2/TRBV6-3 CASSELKDRNTEAFF TGTGCCAGCAGTGAATTGAAGGACAGGAACACTGAAGCTTTCTTT
- TRBJ2-2 few 15 TRBV5-6 CASSLVVMDTGELFF TGTGCCAGCAGCTTGGTTGTAATGGACACCGGGGAGCTGTTTTTT
- TRBJ2-3 few 14 TRBV5-1 CASSLTGSPDTQYF TGCGCCAGCAGCTTGACAGGCTCCCCAGATACGCAGTATTTT
- TRBJ1-2 - 21 TRBV20-1 CSARPKTSLWERSRSRYGYTF TGCAGTGCTAGACCAAAAACCTCATTGTGGGAGCGATCCCGGAGCCGCTATGGCTACACCTTC
TRBD1 TRBJ2-2 - 16 TRBV19 CASSKRTGRNTGELFF TGTGCCAGTAGCAAAAGGACAGGGAGGAACACCGGGGAGCTGTTTTTT
- TRBJ2-7 many 14 TRBV7-2 CASSWRSGSYEQYF TGTGCCAGCAGCTGGAGGTCTGGATCCTACGAGCAGTACTTC
TRBD1 TRBJ1-1 many 16 TRBV7-9 CASSLGQATMNTEAFF TGTGCCAGCAGCTTGGGACAGGCCACCATGAACACTGAAGCTTTCTTT
- TRBJ1-6 few 13 TRBV7-8 CASQGVLNSPLHF TGTGCCAGCCAAGGGGTCTTGAATTCACCCCTCCACTTT
- TRBJ1-6 many 15 TRBV7-9 CASSARAGWDSPLHF TGTGCCAGCAGCGCCAGGGCCGGATGGGATTCACCCCTCCACTTT
- TRBJ2-3 - 13 TRBV19 CASSIQGADTQYF TGTGCCAGTAGTATCCAGGGAGCAGATACGCAGTATTTT
- TRBJ2-7 - 16 TRBV6-8 CASSASGTPEAYEQYF TGTGCCAGCAGTGCGTCCGGGACCCCCGAGGCCTACGAGCAGTACTTC
- TRBJ2-1 - 12 TRBV11-2 CASSSTMREQFF TGTGCCAGCAGCTCAACCATGCGAGAGCAGTTCTTC
- TRBJ2-1 - 13 TRBV7-9 CASSKGQSVEQFF TGTGCCAGCAGCAAGGGACAATCTGTCGAGCAGTTCTTC
TRBD1 TRBJ1-1 many 15 TRBV4-2 CASSQAQGANTEAFF TGTGCCAGCAGCCAAGCGCAGGGGGCGAACACTGAAGCTTTCTTT
- TRBJ1-1 few 11 TRBV20-1 CSGGESVEAFF TGCAGTGGAGGGGAAAGCGTTGAAGCTTTCTTT
- TRBJ2-3 - 13 TRBV7-4 CASRRGTTDTQYF TGTGCCAGCAGAAGAGGGACTACAGATACGCAGTATTTT
TRBD1 TRBJ2-7 few 15 TRBV5-1 CASSFRQGAPYEQYF TGCGCCAGCAGCTTTCGACAGGGGGCTCCTTACGAGCAGTACTTC
- TRBJ2-7 - 12 TRBV27 CASSFSRPMQYF TGTGCCAGCAGTTTCTCAAGGCCAATGCAGTACTTC